This entry lists 23 T cell receptor beta chains sequenced from one sample in a study of monozygotic twins with cystic fibrosis. The method was immunoSEQ multiplex PCR; TCRdb's version includes in-frame clones alone and lacks a portion of them. This repertoire shows under 40,000 clones, around 96% found once; its top ten account for 0.15% to 0.2%. The sample comprised blood. Receptors were obtained from a girl aged 2-15 years with cystic fibrosis.

The V call is TRBV29-1, the J call TRBJ2-3; the D gene is possibly TRBD2 (5 bases). V gave up 4 bases and J gave up 2 bases, with 19 bases separating them. Germline V gives CDR1 SQVTM, CDR2 ANQGSEA. CDR3 length: 16 amino acids. In DNA form, the CDR3 reads TGCAGCGTTGCCCCGCGGCTAGCTAGACACACAGATACGCAGTATTTT. Residues: CSVAPRLARHTDTQYF.

The chain couples TRBV19 to TRBJ1-2; 9 positions agree with TRBD1. Germline assignment: CDR1 LNHDA and CDR2 SQIVND (reference sequence). The CDR3 contains 14 residues. Trimming took 5 bases from V and 7 from J; bases not matched to a gene: 8. The CDR3 coding sequence is TGTGCCAGTAGTGTACAGGGGGCGCGGCTTGGCTACACCTTC. It encodes CASSVQGARLGYTF.

The gene calls are TRBV6-5 and TRBJ2-5; tentative D call: TRBD1 (6 bases). The germline V and J ends were trimmed by 0 bases and 2 bases, with 7 bases remaining between them. The CDR3 totals 14 residues. CDR1 is MNHEY, CDR2 SVGAGI, per germline. The CDR3, as DNA: TGTGCCAGCAGTTACTCGGGGACACAAGAGACCCAGTACTTC. Its protein product is CASSYSGTQETQYF.

V is TRBV5-4 and J is TRBJ1-1; D uncertain. The CDR3 contains 13 residues. Germline assignment: CDR1 SGHNT and CDR2 YYREEE (reference sequence). Trimming removed 4 bases from V and 8 bases from J, with 15 bases in between. The CDR3: CASSTPGVGEAFF. In nucleotides, the CDR3 is TGTGCCAGCAGCACCCCCGGGGTAGGGGAAGCTTTCTTT.

This clone was observed once. The chain recombines TRBV29-1 with TRBJ1-2; no definite D call. CDR3 length: 13 residues. V was cut by 4 bases and J by 5 bases, with 14 bases left in between. CDR1 SQVTM and CDR2 ANQGSEA come from the germline V gene. The CDR3 nucleotides read TGCAGCGTTGCTCGGGGAACTGAGTATGGCTACACCTTC. Encoded protein: CSVARGTEYGYTF.

The V gene is TRBV20-1, the J gene TRBJ2-1; D unresolved. Germline V gives CDR1 DFQATT, CDR2 SNEGSKA (reference sequence). V shed 8 bases and J shed 2 bases, with 7 bases lying between them. The CDR3 has 11 residues. Here the CDR3 reads CSYDTYNEQFF. CDR3 bases: TGCAGTTATGACACCTACAATGAGCAGTTCTTC.

The CDR3 sequence is CASSMASRTSGANVLTF. CDR3 sequence (DNA): TGTGCCAGTAGTATGGCCTCTAGAACGTCTGGGGCCAACGTCCTGACTTTC. This chain connects TRBV19 to TRBJ2-6; no reliable D call. V was cut by 3 bases and J by 1 base, with 13 bases left in between. Germline lookup yields CDR1 LNHDA and CDR2 SQIVND (reference sequence). The CDR3 consists of 17 residues.

The CDR3 loop reads CASSLTFGQETQYF. Here the CDR3 DNA reads TGTGCCAGCAGCTTAACTTTTGGGCAAGAGACCCAGTACTTC. The gene calls are TRBV6-5 and TRBJ2-5; unclear D gene. This CDR3 is 14 amino acids long. Germline CDR1 MNHEY, CDR2 SVGAGI. V was pared by 6 bases and J by 2 bases, with 13 bases between.

V is TRBV7-9 and J is TRBJ1-5; a weak D match, TRBD1 (5 bases). Germline assignment: CDR1 SEHNR and CDR2 FQNEAQ (reference sequence). The germline V and J ends were trimmed by 5 bases and 2 bases, with 13 bases remaining between them. The CDR3 runs to 15 residues. In DNA form, the CDR3 reads TGTGCCAGCAGCGTAGGGGAGGTGGGCAATCAGCCCCAGCATTTT. Translation: CASSVGEVGNQPQHF.

V and J are TRBV5-1 and TRBJ2-7, with 8 bases aligning to TRBD2. V dropped 4 bases and J dropped 5; count of bases not matched to a gene: 11. The germline V gene has CDR1 SGHRS and CDR2 YFSETQ. The CDR3 totals 15 residues. CDR3 loop: CASSRLSGTPHEQYF. The CDR3 coding sequence is TGCGCCAGCAGCCGACTTAGCGGGACGCCCCACGAGCAGTACTTC.

The chain employs TRBV11-2 and TRBJ2-7; 9 positions match TRBD1. The V gene end was trimmed by 7 bases and the J gene end by 5 bases; junction bases not matched to a gene: 12. The V gene's germline CDR1 is SGHAT and CDR2 FQNNGV. This CDR3 comprises 15 residues. This CDR3 is CASTLIPGQGNEQYF. CDR3 in DNA: TGTGCCAGCACCCTGATCCCGGGACAGGGCAACGAGCAGTACTTC.

The sample holds one count of this clone. The rearrangement uses TRBV6-5 and TRBJ1-2, with 7 bases fitting TRBD1. After removal of 6 bases from V and 4 bases from J, the junction contained 5 bases not matched to a gene. Germline V gene lookup returns CDR1 MNHEY and CDR2 SVGAGI. The CDR3 loop spans 13 amino acids. The CDR3 DNA follows: TGTGCCAGCAGCTGGGGACAGAGCTATGGCTACACCTTC. The encoded protein is CASSWGQSYGYTF.

This sequence joins TRBV19 and TRBJ1-1, with TRBD1 as a possible D gene (5 bases). CDR1 and CDR2 from the germline V gene are LNHDA and SQIVND (reference sequence). The germline V and J ends were trimmed by 3 bases and 1 base, with 15 bases remaining between them. CDR3 length: 16 residues. The DNA of the CDR3 is TGTGCCAGTAGTATCCCCCGGGCAGGGCAGAACACTGAAGCTTTCTTT. Amino acids: CASSIPRAGQNTEAFF.

CDR3 residues: CASSPGSSYEQYF. The CDR3 DNA reads TGTGCCAGCTCGCCCGGAAGCTCCTACGAGCAGTACTTC. V is TRBV18 and J is TRBJ2-7, with D hard to call. The CDR3 contains 13 residues. The V gene lost 6 bases and the J gene lost 0 bases, with 9 bases spanning the gap. Germline V CDR1 and CDR2: KGHSH, LQKENI. The full variable domain, in which reference TRBV18 and TRBJ2-7 provide the parts outside the CDR3, is NAGVMQNPRHLVRRRGQEARLRCSPMKGHSHVYWYRQLPEEGLKFMVYLQKENIIDESGMPKERFSAEFPKEGPSILRIQQVVRGDSAAYFCASSPGSSYEQYFGPGTRLTVT.

The rearrangement links TRBV19 to TRBJ2-7; TRBD1 might be the D (6 bases). The CDR3 contains 15 residues. CDR1 is LNHDA and CDR2 is SQIVND in the germline V gene (reference sequence). V was shortened by 5 bases and J by 2 bases, with 16 bases between the two germline ends. The CDR3 nucleotides are TGTGCCAGTAGTCCCCTTGGCAGGGGCCCCTACGAGCAGTACTTC. This encodes CASSPLGRGPYEQYF.

The gene calls are TRBV4-1 and TRBJ1-5; the match to TRBD1 covers 11 bases. The CDR3 is 16 amino acids. The V gene's germline CDR1 is MGHRA and CDR2 YSYEKL. J lost 9 bases, V lost 4 bases, and 11 bases had no gene match. CDR3: CASSRTPGQGVAPQHF. CDR3 DNA: TGCGCCAGCAGCCGCACACCGGGACAGGGGGTAGCGCCCCAGCATTTT.

The chain joins TRBV30 to TRBJ1-2, with 11 bases lining up with TRBD1. Germline V CDR1 and CDR2: GTSNPN, SVGIG (reference sequence). The CDR3 extends over 14 amino acids. V gave up 2 bases and J gave up 7 bases; unmatched junction bases: 6. Here the CDR3 DNA reads TGTGCCTGGAGTAGGGACAGGGGGGGAACTGGCTACACCTTC. Protein: CAWSRDRGGTGYTF.

The CDR3 spells CASEWGGFSDTQYF. In DNA, the CDR3 is TGCGCCAGCGAGTGGGGAGGTTTCTCAGATACGCAGTATTTT. The V and J genes are TRBV5-1 and TRBJ2-3; D possibly corresponds to TRBD2 (6 bases). The CDR3 is 14 amino acids. Trimming pared 7 bases from V and 4 bases from J, leaving 16 bases between. Germline CDR1 is SGHRS and CDR2 is YFSETQ.

V usage is TRBV5-4 and J usage is TRBJ2-2, with D hard to call. This CDR3 is 13 amino acids long. The germline CDR1 and CDR2 sequences are SGHNT and YYREEE (reference sequence). The germline V and J ends were trimmed by 0 bases and 4 bases, with 4 bases remaining between them. The CDR3 here is CASSLGSTGELFF. The CDR3 DNA is TGTGCCAGCAGCTTGGGTAGCACCGGGGAGCTGTTTTTT.

This chain uses TRBV11-2 with TRBJ2-3, with D perhaps TRBD2 (6 bases). The CDR3 totals 15 residues. The V and J ends lost 8 bases and 2 bases respectively, with 17 bases between them. In germline, CDR1 is SGHAT, CDR2 FQNNGV. In DNA, the CDR3 is TGTGCCAGCGGAGTAGGGACTCCCGACACAGATACGCAGTATTTT. Amino acid sequence: CASGVGTPDTDTQYF.

This chain uses TRBV7-6 with TRBJ2-1; 8 nucleotides align to TRBD2. Germline V lookup: CDR1 SGHVS, CDR2 FNYEAQ. This CDR3 has 18 amino acids. The trim removed 1 base at V and 6 bases at J, leaving 14 bases unmatched. The CDR3 nucleotides are TGTGCCAGCAGCTTAGAACTAGCGGAGGCTAGCGGGCCCAATGAGCAGTTCTTC. Residues: CASSLELAEASGPNEQFF.

This chain links TRBV12-5 with TRBJ2-3, with 13 nucleotides matching TRBD2. V shed 5 bases, J shed 9 bases, and the junction held 8 bases outside the gene matches. Looked up from germline, CDR1 is LGHNT and CDR2 is FRNRAP. CDR3 size: 15 residues. The CDR3 bases are TGTGCTAGTGGTCTTGTGACTAGCGGGAGGCGCACGCAGTATTTT. Protein sequence: CASGLVTSGRRTQYF.

The V call is TRBV19, the J call TRBJ1-1, with D unclear. CDR1 and CDR2 from the germline V gene are LNHDA and SQIVND (reference sequence). This CDR3 spans 11 amino acids. V was trimmed by 5 bases and J by 14 bases, leaving 15 bases between them. The CDR3 nucleotides read TGTGCCAGTAGTCTTTCGGCCTTCCAATTCTTT. This encodes CASSLSAFQFF.